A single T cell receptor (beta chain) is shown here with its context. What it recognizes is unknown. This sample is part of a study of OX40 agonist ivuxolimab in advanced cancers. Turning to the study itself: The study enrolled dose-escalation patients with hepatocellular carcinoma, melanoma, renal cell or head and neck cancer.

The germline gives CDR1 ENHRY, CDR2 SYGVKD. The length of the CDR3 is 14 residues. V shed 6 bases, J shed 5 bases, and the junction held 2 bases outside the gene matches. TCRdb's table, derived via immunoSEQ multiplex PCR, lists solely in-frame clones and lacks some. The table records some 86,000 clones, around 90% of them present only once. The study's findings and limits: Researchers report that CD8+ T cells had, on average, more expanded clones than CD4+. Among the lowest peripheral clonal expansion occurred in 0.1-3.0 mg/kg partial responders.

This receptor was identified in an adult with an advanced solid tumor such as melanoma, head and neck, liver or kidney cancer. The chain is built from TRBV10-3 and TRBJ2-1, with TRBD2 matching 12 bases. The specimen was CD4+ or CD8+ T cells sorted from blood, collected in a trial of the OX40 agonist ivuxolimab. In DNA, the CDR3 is TGTGCCATCAGCGCTAGCGGGAGGGACAATGAGCAGTTCTTC. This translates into CAISASGRDNEQFF.